A single sample gave rise to the 14 T cell receptor beta chains below, sequenced in a study of T-cell memory formation after mild COVID-19 (dated by TCRdb to the early 2020s). The library was prepared using 5' RACE. Sequencing relied on an Illumina NovaSeq 6000. Clones were called with MiXCR by TCRdb after fastp trimmed the public reads at Q25, and only in-frame beta chains were retained. Identical CDR3 proteins give one entry, which carries the most common genes and DNA. The sample profile shows about 210,000 distinct CDR3 sequences; 27% of them were found once. The top ten constitute roughly an eighth of the sample. The sequenced material came from PBMCs or a T cell subset sorted from them (not recorded which). The receptors originated from an adult woman who had mild COVID-19 (a few samples of this study predate the infection). The sample titles of this study are shuffled in the database, so cell type and time point are left out; the donor was told from shared clones.

This clonotype was seen more than once but under ten times. The genes are TRBV12-3 or TRBV12-4 and TRBJ2-3, with 9 bases fitting TRBD2. V was clipped by 2 bases and J by 4 bases; unmatched bases: 4. The CDR3 sequence is 15 residues long. CDR3 amino acids: CASSLIAGAPDTQYF. In DNA form, the CDR3 reads TGTGCCAGCAGTTTAATAGCGGGAGCCCCAGATACGCAGTATTTT.

V gene TRBV4-2 combines with J gene TRBJ2-1, with 13 bases aligning to TRBD2. Germline trimming cut 5 bases from V and 9 bases from J; bases unmatched to any gene: 7. Germline V gene data show CDR1 as LGHNA and CDR2 as YNFKEQ. The CDR3 spans 15 residues. This chain's CDR3 is CASSFGTSGKGEQFF. The CDR3 nucleotides read TGTGCCAGCAGCTTCGGGACTAGCGGGAAGGGTGAGCAGTTCTTC.

The chain links TRBV2 to TRBJ1-1; 8 nucleotides agree with TRBD1. The CDR3 loop spans 14 amino acids. CDR1 and CDR2 from the germline V gene are SNHLY and FYNNEI. J was trimmed by 1 base and V by 6 bases; bases with no gene match: 4. For the CDR3, the DNA is TGTGCCAGCAGGGCGGGACAGGCGAACACTGAAGCTTTCTTT. Translation gives CASRAGQANTEAFF.

V gene TRBV16 combines with J gene TRBJ1-2; maybe TRBD1 (5 bases). Germline V gives CDR1 KGHSY, CDR2 FQNENV. The CDR3 consists of 17 residues. The V and J ends lost 3 bases and 4 bases respectively, with 21 bases between them. The CDR3 coding sequence is TGTGCCAGCAGCCACCCTTTTGACAGTCCCGATGTCTATGGCTACACCTTC. Encoded protein: CASSHPFDSPDVYGYTF.

This clonotype was detected only a few times. The J gene is TRBJ2-4, the V gene TRBV7-2; the D gene is possibly TRBD2 (7 bases). The CDR3 has 16 residues. Looked up from germline, CDR1 is SGHTA and CDR2 is FQGNSA. Trimming left V 5 bases short and J 0 bases short, with 14 bases between. The CDR3 is CASSPRGARAKNIQYF. CDR3 sequence (DNA): TGTGCCAGCAGCCCTCGGGGGGCTAGAGCCAAAAACATTCAGTACTTC. The variable domain in full, with the rest retrieved from reference TRBV7-2 and TRBJ2-4, is GAGVSQSPSNKVTEKGKDVELRCDPISGHTALYWYRQSLGQGLEFLIYFQGNSAPDKSGLPSDRFSAERTGGSVSTLTIQRTQQEDSAVYLCASSPRGARAKNIQYFGAGTRLSVL.

The chain uses TRBV18 and TRBJ2-2; tentative D call: TRBD1 (6 bases). V shed 4 bases and J shed 6 bases, with 12 bases lying between them. The CDR3 runs to 14 residues. Per germline, CDR1 KGHSH and CDR2 LQKENI. CDR3 coding DNA: TGTGCCAGCTCACGGGACGAGGGGGCCGGGGAGCTGTTTTTT. This sequence encodes CASSRDEGAGELFF.

This clonotype was seen only a few times. The chain is built from TRBV14 and TRBJ1-1; TRBD1 is a possible D gene (5 bases). The CDR3 is 13 amino acids. V was cut by 2 bases and J by 6 bases, with 10 bases left in between. The germline CDR1 and CDR2 sequences are SGHDN and FVKESK. CDR3 region: CASSQQGYSEAFF. The CDR3 DNA reads TGTGCCAGCAGCCAACAGGGCTACTCTGAAGCTTTCTTT.

This clonotype was seen only a few times. The rearrangement joins TRBV27 to TRBJ2-2; the match to TRBD2 covers 7 bases. The germline V gene has CDR1 MNHEY and CDR2 SMNVEV (reference sequence). The CDR3 is 16 residues long. J lost 0 bases, V lost 3 bases, and 4 bases had no gene match. CDR3 sequence (DNA): TGTGCCAGCAGTTTCGGAGCGGGGACGAACACCGGGGAGCTGTTTTTT. It codes for CASSFGAGTNTGELFF.

The rearrangement uses TRBV29-1 and TRBJ1-2, with D possibly matching TRBD1 (5 bases). V lost 4 bases to trimming and J lost 6 bases, with 15 bases between them. This CDR3 is 13 amino acids long. From germline, CDR1 is SQVTM and CDR2 ANQGSEA. CDR3 DNA sequence: TGCAGCGTTGTTCGGGGGGGTCCGGATGGCTACACCTTC. It is translated as CSVVRGGPDGYTF.

V usage is TRBV6-5 and J usage is TRBJ2-1, with D hard to call. Trimming cost V 6 bases and J 0 bases, with 12 bases left between them. Germline lookup yields CDR1 MNHEY and CDR2 SVGAGI. This CDR3 has 15 residues. The CDR3 spells CASRPNWSSYNEQFF. CDR3 coding DNA: TGTGCCAGCAGGCCGAACTGGAGCTCCTACAATGAGCAGTTCTTC.

The gene calls are TRBV7-9 and TRBJ2-7; TRBD1 matches at 7 bases. The CDR3 is 13 amino acids. In germline, CDR1 is SEHNR, CDR2 FQNEAQ (reference sequence). The V segment lost 8 bases and the J segment 2 bases; nucleotides outside the gene matches: 6. In nucleotides, the CDR3 is TGTGCCAGCCGAAGGGACAGCGCCTACGAGCAGTACTTC. Protein sequence: CASRRDSAYEQYF. Together with reference TRBV7-9 and TRBJ2-7, the CDR3 gives the full variable domain: DTGVSQNPRHKITKRGQNVTFRCDPISEHNRLYWYRQTLGQGPEFLTYFQNEAQLEKSRLLSDRFSAERPKGSFSTLEIQRTEQGDSAMYLCASRRDSAYEQYFGPGTRLTVT.

This chain joins TRBV5-1 and TRBJ1-4; TRBD1 agrees at 8 bases. The V segment lost 2 bases and the J segment 5 bases; nucleotides outside the gene matches: 2. The V gene's germline CDR1 is SGHRS and CDR2 YFSETQ. This CDR3 region has 14 residues. The CDR3 DNA reads as TGCGCCAGCAGCTTACAGGGGGTCAATGAAAAACTGTTTTTT. Its protein product is CASSLQGVNEKLFF.

The chain carries TRBV7-9 and TRBJ1-2, with D maybe TRBD1 (5 bases). The CDR3 runs to 14 residues. CDR1 SEHNR and CDR2 FQNEAQ come from the germline V gene (reference sequence). The V and J ends lost 5 bases and 7 bases respectively, with 17 bases between them. The CDR3 loop is CASSDRTGGAGYTF. The CDR3 DNA follows: TGTGCCAGCAGCGATCGGACGGGAGGGGCTGGCTACACCTTC.

This clonotype was observed many times. DNA for the CDR3: TGTGCCAGCAGCTCGTACGCAACTAATGAAAAACTGTTTTTT. It is translated as CASSSYATNEKLFF. The chain uses TRBV12-3 or TRBV12-4 and TRBJ1-4; D uncertain. Trimming left V 6 bases short and J 0 bases short, with 8 bases between. CDR3 length: 14 residues.